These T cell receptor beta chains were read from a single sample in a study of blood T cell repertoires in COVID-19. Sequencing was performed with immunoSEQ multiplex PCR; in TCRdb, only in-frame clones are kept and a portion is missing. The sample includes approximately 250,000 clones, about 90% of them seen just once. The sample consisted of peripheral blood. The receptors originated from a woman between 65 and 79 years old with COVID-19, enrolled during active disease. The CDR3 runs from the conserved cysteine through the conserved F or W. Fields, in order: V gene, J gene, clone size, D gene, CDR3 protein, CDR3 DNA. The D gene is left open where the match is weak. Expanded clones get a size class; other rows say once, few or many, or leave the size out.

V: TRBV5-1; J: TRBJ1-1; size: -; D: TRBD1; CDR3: CASSFGQGTEAFF; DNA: TGCGCCAGCAGCTTTGGACAGGGTACTGAAGCTTTCTTT
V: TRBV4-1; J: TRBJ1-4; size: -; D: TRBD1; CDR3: CASSQAQGGRTNEKLFF; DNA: TGCGCCAGCAGCCAAGCACAGGGGGGTAGGACTAATGAAAAACTGTTTTTT
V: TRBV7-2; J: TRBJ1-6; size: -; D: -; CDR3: CASSLDNRNSPLHF; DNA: TGTGCCAGCAGCTTGGATAACAGAAATTCACCCCTCCACTTT
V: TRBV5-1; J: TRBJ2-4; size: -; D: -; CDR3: CASSNGQALNIQYF; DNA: TGCGCCAGCAGCAACGGACAAGCCCTAAACATTCAGTACTTC
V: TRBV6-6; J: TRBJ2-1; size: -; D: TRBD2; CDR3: CAIQTSGFYNEQFF; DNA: TGTGCCATCCAGACTAGCGGATTTTACAATGAGCAGTTCTTC
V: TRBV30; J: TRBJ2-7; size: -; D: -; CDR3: CAWRQGLGFYEQYF; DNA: TGTGCCTGGAGACAGGGATTAGGATTCTACGAGCAGTACTTC
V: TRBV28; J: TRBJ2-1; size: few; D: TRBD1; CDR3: CASRGTQGASNEQFF; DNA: TGTGCCAGTCGGGGCACACAGGGGGCGAGCAATGAGCAGTTCTTC
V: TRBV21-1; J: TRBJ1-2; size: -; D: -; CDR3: CASSSAPYYGYTF; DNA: TGTGCCAGCAGCTCAGCGCCCTACTATGGCTACACCTTC
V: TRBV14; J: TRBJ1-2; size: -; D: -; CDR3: CASSQPTNYGYTF; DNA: TGTGCCAGCAGCCAGCCGACAAATTATGGCTACACCTTC
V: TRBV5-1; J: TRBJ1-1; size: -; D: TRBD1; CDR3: CASNSDRGNTEAFF; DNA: TGCGCCAGCAATTCGGACAGGGGGAACACTGAAGCTTTCTTT
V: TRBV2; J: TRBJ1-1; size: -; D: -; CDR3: CASSDTAVRTEAFF; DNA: TGTGCCAGCAGTGATACCGCGGTGAGGACTGAAGCTTTCTTT
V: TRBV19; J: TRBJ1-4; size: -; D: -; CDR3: CACKTGHNEKLFF; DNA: TGTGCCTGCAAAACAGGGCATAATGAAAAACTGTTTTTT
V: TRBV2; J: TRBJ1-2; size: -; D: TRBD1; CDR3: CASRTWTGEGYTF; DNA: TGTGCCAGCAGAACCTGGACAGGAGAGGGCTACACCTTC
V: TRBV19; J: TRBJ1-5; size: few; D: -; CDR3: CASSPDSVSNQPQHF; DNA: TGTGCCAGTAGCCCGGACAGTGTAAGCAATCAGCCCCAGCATTTT
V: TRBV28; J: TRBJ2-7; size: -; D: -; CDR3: CASSLSLAYEQYF; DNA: TGTGCCAGCAGTTTATCGTTAGCCTACGAGCAGTACTTC
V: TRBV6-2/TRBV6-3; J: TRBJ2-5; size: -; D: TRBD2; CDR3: CASSRTSPKETQYF; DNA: TGTGCCAGCAGTAGGACTAGCCCCAAAGAGACCCAGTACTTC
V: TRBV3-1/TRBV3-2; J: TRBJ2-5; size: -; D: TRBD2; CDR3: CASSQVWLAGGRSETQYF; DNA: TGTGCCAGCAGCCAAGTCTGGCTAGCGGGAGGACGGTCAGAGACCCAGTACTTC
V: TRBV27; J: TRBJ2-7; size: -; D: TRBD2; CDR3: CASRALWTSTSGSTYEQYF; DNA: TGTGCCAGCCGTGCTCTATGGACCTCGACTAGCGGGTCTACCTACGAGCAGTACTTC
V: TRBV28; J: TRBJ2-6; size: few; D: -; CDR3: CASSTGSGANVLTF; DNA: TGTGCCAGCAGTACAGGGAGCGGGGCCAACGTCCTGACTTTC
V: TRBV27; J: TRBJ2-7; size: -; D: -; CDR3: CASSPRRGGLSYEQYF; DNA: TGTGCCAGCAGTCCCCGCAGAGGCGGCCTCTCCTACGAGCAGTACTTC
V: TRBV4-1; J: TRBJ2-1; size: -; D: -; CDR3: CASSQESVFEQFF; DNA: TGCGCCAGCAGCCAAGAATCCGTCTTTGAGCAGTTCTTC
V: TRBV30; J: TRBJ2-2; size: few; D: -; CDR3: CAWTPDSNTGELFF; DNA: TGTGCCTGGACCCCGGACTCGAACACCGGGGAGCTGTTTTTT
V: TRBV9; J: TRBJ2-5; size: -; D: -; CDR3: CASSVGGTTLETQYF; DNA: TGTGCCAGCAGCGTAGGCGGGACGACGTTGGAGACCCAGTACTTC
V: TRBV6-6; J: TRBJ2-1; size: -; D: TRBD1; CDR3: CATRDRDNEQFF; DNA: TGTGCCACCCGGGACAGAGACAATGAGCAGTTCTTC
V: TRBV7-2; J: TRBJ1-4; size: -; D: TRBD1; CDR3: CASSPPGTGPEKLFF; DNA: TGTGCCAGCAGCCCCCCCGGGACAGGTCCTGAAAAACTGTTTTTT
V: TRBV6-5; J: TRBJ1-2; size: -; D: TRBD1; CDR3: CASSQTGAWYGYTF; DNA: TGTGCCAGCAGTCAGACAGGGGCGTGGTATGGCTACACCTTC
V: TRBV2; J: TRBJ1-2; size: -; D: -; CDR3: CASSMRVSDNGYTF; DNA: TGTGCCAGCAGTATGAGGGTCTCAGATAATGGCTACACCTTC
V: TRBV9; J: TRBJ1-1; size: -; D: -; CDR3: CASSSPRRQGSTEAFF; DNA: TGTGCCAGCAGCTCCCCCCGCAGGCAGGGAAGCACTGAAGCTTTCTTT
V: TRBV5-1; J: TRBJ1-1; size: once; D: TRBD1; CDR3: CASSFTGGRDTEAFF; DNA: TGCGCCAGCAGCTTCACAGGGGGCAGGGACACTGAAGCTTTCTTT
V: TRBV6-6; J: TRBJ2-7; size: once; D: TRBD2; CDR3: CASSYSTSGRQEQYF; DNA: TGTGCCAGCAGTTACTCGACTAGCGGGAGACAGGAGCAGTACTTC
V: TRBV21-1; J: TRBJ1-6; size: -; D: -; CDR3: CASSSQGRSYNSPLHF; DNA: TGTGCCAGCAGCAGTCAGGGGAGATCCTATAATTCACCCCTCCACTTT
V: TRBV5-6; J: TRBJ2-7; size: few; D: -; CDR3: CASSLNTYEQYF; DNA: TGTGCCAGCAGCTTGAATACCTACGAGCAGTACTTC
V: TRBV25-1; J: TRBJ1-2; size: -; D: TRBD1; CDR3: CASSDQQGYGYTF; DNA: TGTGCCAGCAGTGATCAACAGGGGTATGGCTACACCTTC
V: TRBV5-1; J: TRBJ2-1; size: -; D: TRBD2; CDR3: CASSLEAGGSSYNEQFF; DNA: TGCGCCAGCAGCTTGGAAGCGGGAGGCTCTTCCTACAATGAGCAGTTCTTC
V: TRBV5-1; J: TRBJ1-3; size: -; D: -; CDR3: CASSLAGPGGGNTIYF; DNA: TGCGCCAGCAGCTTGGCGGGTCCCGGAGGTGGAAACACCATATATTTT
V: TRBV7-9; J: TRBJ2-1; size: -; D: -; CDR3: CASSLGLSGGSYNEQFF; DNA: TGTGCCAGCAGCTTAGGGCTTAGCGGTGGCTCCTACAATGAGCAGTTCTTC
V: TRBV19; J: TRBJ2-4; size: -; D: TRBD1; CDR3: CASSTRTGGVKNIQYF; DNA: TGTGCCAGTAGTACCCGGACAGGGGGCGTCAAAAACATTCAGTACTTC
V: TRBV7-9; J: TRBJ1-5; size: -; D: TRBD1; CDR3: CASSPTGGQPQHF; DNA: TGTGCCAGCAGCCCGACAGGGGGACAGCCCCAGCATTTT
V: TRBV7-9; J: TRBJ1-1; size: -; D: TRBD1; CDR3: CASSVDRAGNTEAFF; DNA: TGTGCCAGCAGCGTGGACAGGGCCGGGAACACTGAAGCTTTCTTT
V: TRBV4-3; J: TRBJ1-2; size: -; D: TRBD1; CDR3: CASSHTYSGQGAGYGYTF; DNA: TGCGCCAGCAGCCATACCTACTCGGGACAGGGGGCCGGCTATGGCTACACCTTC
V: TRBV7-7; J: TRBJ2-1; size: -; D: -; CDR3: CASSLNGAEQFF; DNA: TGTGCTAGCAGCTTGAATGGAGCTGAGCAGTTCTTC
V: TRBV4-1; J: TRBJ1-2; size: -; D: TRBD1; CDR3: CASSQLPRDRVGYTF; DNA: TGCGCCAGCAGCCAACTGCCACGGGACAGGGTTGGCTACACCTTC
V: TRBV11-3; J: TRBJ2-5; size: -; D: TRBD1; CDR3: CASRGAFRDRQETQYF; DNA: TGTGCCAGCAGGGGGGCTTTCCGGGACAGACAAGAGACCCAGTACTTC
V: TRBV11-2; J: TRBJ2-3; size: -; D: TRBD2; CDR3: CASSILAGVTDTQYF; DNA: TGTGCCAGCAGTATACTAGCGGGTGTGACAGATACGCAGTATTTT
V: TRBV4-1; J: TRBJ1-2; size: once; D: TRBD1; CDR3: CASSHAGGNGYTF; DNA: TGCGCCAGCAGCCACGCAGGGGGTAATGGCTACACCTTC
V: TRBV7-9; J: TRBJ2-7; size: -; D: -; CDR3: CATEGGLDEQYF; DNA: TGTGCTACGGAAGGAGGGCTAGACGAGCAGTACTTC
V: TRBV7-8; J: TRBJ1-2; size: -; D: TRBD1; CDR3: CASSLGQMNGYTF; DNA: TGTGCCAGCAGCCTGGGACAGATGAATGGCTACACCTTC
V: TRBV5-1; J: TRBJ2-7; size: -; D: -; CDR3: CASSLAPSYYEQYF; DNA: TGCGCCAGCAGCTTGGCCCCATCCTACTACGAGCAGTACTTC
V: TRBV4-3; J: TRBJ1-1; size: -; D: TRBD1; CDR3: CASSRVTGAGTEAFF; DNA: TGCGCCAGCAGCCGCGTCACAGGGGCGGGCACTGAAGCTTTCTTT
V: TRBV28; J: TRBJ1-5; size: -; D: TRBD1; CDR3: CASSSNRGRTGLAQPQHF; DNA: TGTGCCAGCAGTTCCAATCGGGGGCGGACAGGTTTGGCTCAGCCCCAGCATTTT
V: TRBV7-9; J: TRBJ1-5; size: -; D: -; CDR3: CASSAGLFSNQPQHF; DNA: TGTGCCAGCAGCGCGGGACTCTTTAGCAATCAGCCCCAGCATTTT
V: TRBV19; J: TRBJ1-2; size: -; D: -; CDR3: CASSPDTYGYTF; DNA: TGTGCCAGTAGTCCCGACACCTATGGCTACACCTTC
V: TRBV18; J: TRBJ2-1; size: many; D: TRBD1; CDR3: CASSPTGVEYNEQFF; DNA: TGTGCCAGCTCACCAACAGGGGTCGAATACAATGAGCAGTTCTTC